The sequence of this T cell receptor (beta chain) was determined in a study of cytomegalovirus exposure and HLA in healthy donors. Findings and caveats of the study: TCR beta chains numbering more than 150 were designated cytomegalovirus-associated. Approximately 18,000 TCR beta sequences were associated with HLA alleles at 0.05 false discovery rate in a later analysis. An analysis that came later showed most CMV-associated TCR beta chains appearing HLA-restricted.

Points on this clone: Antigen unknown.

Both 60 Vbeta primers and 13 Jbeta primers went into the PCR. The method was immunoSEQ multiplex PCR; TCRdb's version includes in-frame clones alone and lacks a portion of them. The data contain 90,000 to 150,000 clones, 60% to 85% of them singletons. Samples came from healthy bone marrow donors. Sequencing input: PBMCs. The TCR comes from a woman aged 25 to 39 in good health and CMV-seropositive.

CDR3 DNA: TGTGCCAGTAGTATTCAGGACAGCCTCAATCAGCCCCAGCATTTT. This encodes CASSIQDSLNQPQHF. The rearrangement joins TRBV19 to TRBJ1-5; D might be TRBD1 (6 bases). Germline CDR1 LNHDA, CDR2 SQIVND (reference sequence). V lost 3 bases and J 3 bases, leaving 12 bases between the germline ends. The CDR3 loop spans 15 amino acids.